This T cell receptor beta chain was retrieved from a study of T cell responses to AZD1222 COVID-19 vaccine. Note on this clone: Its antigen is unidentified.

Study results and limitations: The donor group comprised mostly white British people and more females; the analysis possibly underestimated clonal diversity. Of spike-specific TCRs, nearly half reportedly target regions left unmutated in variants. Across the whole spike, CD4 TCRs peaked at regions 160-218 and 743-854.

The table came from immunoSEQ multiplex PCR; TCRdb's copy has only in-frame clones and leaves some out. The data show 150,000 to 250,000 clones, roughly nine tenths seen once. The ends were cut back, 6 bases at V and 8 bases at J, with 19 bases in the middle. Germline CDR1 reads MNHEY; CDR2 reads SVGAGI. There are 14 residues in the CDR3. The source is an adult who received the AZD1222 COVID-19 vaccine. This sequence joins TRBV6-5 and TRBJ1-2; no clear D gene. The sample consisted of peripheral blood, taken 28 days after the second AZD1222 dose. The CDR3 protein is CASSLHGPLVGYTF. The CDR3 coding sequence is TGTGCCAGCAGCCTTCATGGACCGCTAGTCGGCTACACCTTC.